This T cell receptor beta chain was recorded in a study of cytomegalovirus exposure and HLA in healthy donors. This CDR3 has 14 residues. V gave up 6 bases and J gave up 2 bases; unmatched junction bases: 3. Per the germline V gene, CDR1 is MNHEY and CDR2 is SMNVEV (reference sequence). Amplification used 60 Vbeta primers and 13 Jbeta primers. Only in-frame clones appear in the TCRdb table, and some are missing; sequencing was by immunoSEQ multiplex PCR. The sample holds 180,000 or so clones. With respect to this clone: Its antigen is unidentified.

Study-wide points: Later analysis identified 15,000 to 20,000 TCR beta sequences associated with HLA alleles, using a false discovery rate threshold of 0.05. Presence/absence comparisons presumed near-even sequencing depth among donors.

This rearrangement joins TRBV27 to TRBJ1-3; 8 bases are shared with TRBD1. This receptor was obtained from a boy younger than 18 in good health and CMV-seronegative. The sample was PBMCs. CDR3 sequence (DNA): TGTGCCAGCAGATCAGGGGGCCCTGGAAACACCATATATTTT. It specifies CASRSGGPGNTIYF.